The clone carrying this T cell receptor beta chain was seen ten or more times. The sample is drawn from a study of read filtering for tumor transcriptome and immune sequencing. From 350 to 500 ng of RNA, a library with molecular barcoded alpha/delta and beta/gamma adaptors was made. TCRdb independently ran MiXCR on the reads; one entry per CDR3 protein. The sample yields about 90,000 distinct CDR3 sequences, 9% to 15% seen once. V trimming: 6 bases; J trimming: 4 bases; junction bases outside the gene matches: 3. The CDR3 consists of 14 residues. The germline V gene encodes CDR1 LGHDT and CDR2 YNNKEL (reference sequence).

The clonotype was recovered from a donor at least 40 years old with multiple myeloma. The V gene is TRBV3-1, the J gene TRBJ2-1, with TRBD2 identical over 10 bases. Sample: a population of CD138-negative cells sorted from bone marrow. The CDR3 nucleotides read TGTGCCAGCAGTCCTAGCGGGAGATACAATGAGCAGTTCTTC. Translated: CASSPSGRYNEQFF.